A single T cell receptor beta chain is shown here with its context. Its antigen is currently not known. No base-level quality is on record; no much larger clone is a single base apart. This specimen belongs to a study of shared clonotypes between healthy human individuals (TCRdb year 2020). Describing the broader study: The cohort included three men and a couple of women between 18 and 49 years of age. For each donor, CD4 naive and CD4 memory were each given three plates, CD8 naive was given two plates, and CD8 memory was given one plate. Per donor, leukapheresis produced somewhere between about 0.9 and 9.5 billion PBMCs. Different laboratories and diverse techniques were used to prepare libraries and sequence TCR repertoires, to increase sequencing depth and limit assay-specific biases. To estimate repertoire size and how much clonotypes are shared between individuals, the study performed deep sequencing of blood TCR repertoires from a few healthy adults. General conclusions and limits of the study: Higher generation probabilities were observed for clonotypes shared by all four sorted-subset donors than for non-shared clonotypes. Estimated clonotype richness was generally larger for naive than for memory subsets. Based on pairwise subsampling, the degree of clonotype sharing among donors was expected to be affected by sequencing depth. Sharing across four donors was observed for around 5% of naive CD4, 3% to 3.5% of naive CD8, roughly 2.3% of memory CD4, and 0.4% of memory CD8 clonotypes. The small number of donors limited the genetic and exposure-history diversity represented. Sampling was restricted to blood, and TCR repertoires in tissue are likely to differ from TCR repertoires in blood. Rarefaction of sorted-subset datasets indicated incomplete sequencing despite the large sequencing depth.

V gives up 4 bases and J gives up 4 bases, and the segment between their germline ends measures 15 bases. CDR1 and CDR2 are drawn from the germline V gene: SGHRS, YFSETQ. The CDR3 runs 14 residues from the cysteine to the phenylalanine. Kept here is only the CDR3 DNA, which spans 42 bases and is read in frame from base 1. Donors were healthy HIV-negative adults with no recently reported acute infections or vaccinations. Only Caucasian adults living in Nashville, Tennessee, USA were represented among the donors. Magnetic negative selection was used to enrich CD4+ T cells, after which naive cells were positively selected on CD45RA and the negative fraction became the memory subset. After blood collection by leukapheresis, PBMCs were isolated using Ficoll-Histopaque density gradient centrifugation and then cryopreserved in the vapor phase of liquid nitrogen. Purity and quantity of every magnetically sorted T cell population were checked by analytical flow cytometry. Genomic DNA was isolated from each sorted fraction and quantified by UV absorbance on a Nanodrop 2000c.

TCR CDR3 regions were amplified from genomic DNA by multiplex PCR using the deep immunoSEQ assay. Extracted genomic DNA from each cell subset was distributed evenly across all wells of several immunoSEQ 96-well plates, and each plate was treated as a replicate. For sorted subsets, each replicate PCR was loaded with approximately 0.2 ug genomic DNA, equivalent to 25,000 to 35,000 T cell genomes. The purified libraries were quantified using a Qubit 3.0 fluorometer, sized with a Bioanalyzer 2100, and then quantified again using the KAPA Library Quantification kit. Every immunoSEQ 96-well plate was sequenced on a dedicated single-read 150-cycle Illumina NextSeq 550 flow cell. As for how the authors treated the data: Because the immunoSEQ output included only junctional sequences and no quality scores, the filtering could not be the same as the filtering used for full-length reads. Sequences were annotated with PyIR, a Python wrapper for IgBLAST v1.9, and V/J genes and CDR3 were assigned using IMGT germline references. Reads were filtered out if the reads had weak V/J assignments (E-value above 1e-6), no CDR3, stop codons, out-of-frame junctions, or ambiguous translated residues. V3J clonotypes were defined as sequences sharing the same inferred V gene, J gene, and CDR3 amino acid sequence. To compute the percentage overlap between repertoires, the number of shared unique clonotypes was divided by the size of the smaller repertoire. RTK rarefaction, the Chao1 estimator, and Recon v2.1 estimates of unobserved clonotypes were used to assess repertoire richness. Generation probabilities were computed with OLGA for all TCRbeta clonotypes obtained by the gDNA method from a few donors. Entries here come from immuneACCESS through TCRdb and include only in-frame sequences with V and J called. Some clones fail to appear in such tables; in the studies checked, an unresolved V gene covers under half of the shortfall, and the cause of the remainder is unknown. V and J calls and clone size are as listed in that table; D and trimming were resolved from the DNA. This sample is represented by about 1.1 million clones; 77% of them were singletons. The top ten hold 0.89% of the sample.

The chain is made from TRBV5-1 and TRBJ2-7; 7 matching bases give a weak D call of TRBD2. The sequencing sample was made of memory CD4+ T cells from PBMCs. Taken with the paper, the label for cell subset or site translates to: CD45RA-negative fraction. This receptor was taken from a young man in good health. Some clones in this sample may be carry-over from other donors' samples. In nucleotide form, the sequence is TGCGCCAGCAGCGCACCGGGGGGCGTGTACGAGCAGTACTTC. It is translated as CASSAPGGVYEQYF.